The 27 T cell receptor beta chains reported below all come from one sample, sequenced in a study of blood T cell repertoires in COVID-19. This table comes from immunoSEQ multiplex PCR, and its TCRdb copy is limited to in-frame clones, with some not included. The profile covers roughly 250,000 clones, with roughly 84% appearing a single time and 15% to 18% taken by the ten largest. The specimen was peripheral blood. These receptors all come from a person aged 70 to 80 with COVID-19, enrolled during active disease.

V and J are TRBV5-1 and TRBJ2-7; 12 bases fit TRBD2. The V segment lost 1 base and the J segment 0 bases; nucleotides outside the gene matches: 5. The CDR3 spans 17 residues. Looked up from germline, CDR1 is SGHRS and CDR2 is YFSETQ. CDR3 sequence: CASSLLRTSGISYEQYF. DNA for the CDR3: TGCGCCAGCAGCTTGCTACGGACTAGCGGGATCTCCTACGAGCAGTACTTC.

The gene calls are TRBV18 and TRBJ2-1, with 9 bases fitting TRBD1. This CDR3 has 16 amino acids. V lost 2 bases to trimming and J lost 3 bases; unmatched junction nucleotides: 5. Germline CDR1 is KGHSH and CDR2 is LQKENI. DNA of the CDR3: TGTGCCAGCTCACCAATAGACAGGGGGGACTACAATGAGCAGTTCTTC. This sequence encodes CASSPIDRGDYNEQFF. Supplemented by reference TRBV18 and TRBJ2-1, the full variable domain reads NAGVMQNPRHLVRRRGQEARLRCSPMKGHSHVYWYRQLPEEGLKFMVYLQKENIIDESGMPKERFSAEFPKEGPSILRIQQVVRGDSAAYFCASSPIDRGDYNEQFFGPGTRLTVL.

This chain links TRBV4-1 with TRBJ2-7, with 8 bases identical to TRBD1. The CDR3 extends over 16 amino acids. CDR1 MGHRA and CDR2 YSYEKL come from the germline V gene. V shed 4 bases, J shed 1 base, and the junction held 9 bases outside the gene matches. The CDR3 DNA follows: TGCGCCAGCAGCCTCCTTGGACAGGGAATTTCCTACGAGCAGTACTTC. The encoded protein is CASSLLGQGISYEQYF.

V gene TRBV7-8 combines with J gene TRBJ1-5; 7 bases are shared with TRBD1. Germline V lookup: CDR1 SGHVS, CDR2 FQNEAQ. Losses at the gene ends were 5 bases for V and 6 bases for J; bases not matched to a gene: 4. The CDR3 contains 13 residues. CDR3 bases: TGTGCCAGCAGCCGAGACAGGGTTCAGCCCCAGCATTTT. As protein: CASSRDRVQPQHF.

In DNA, the CDR3 is TGTGCCAGCAGTCCCCCAGGTGGCACCACAGATACGCAGTATTTT. Residues: CASSPPGGTTDTQYF. The chain links TRBV6-6 to TRBJ2-3; D is undetermined. Trimming removed 5 bases at V and 2 bases at J, with 14 bases between. The CDR3 is made up of 15 amino acids. The germline gives CDR1 MNHNY, CDR2 SVGAGI (reference sequence).

The rearrangement joins TRBV15 to TRBJ2-1; perhaps TRBD1 as D (6 bases). This CDR3 spans 14 amino acids. V was clipped by 9 bases and J by 5 bases, with 17 bases between them. The germline V gene encodes CDR1 LNHNV and CDR2 YYDKDF (reference sequence). CDR3: CATGSGHLDNEQFF. In DNA form, the CDR3 reads TGTGCCACGGGTTCGGGACATCTTGACAATGAGCAGTTCTTC.

V usage is TRBV4-3 and J usage is TRBJ1-1; 10 bases match TRBD1. The CDR3 contains 15 residues. Germline V CDR1 and CDR2: LGHNA, YSLEER. V shed 5 bases, J shed 3 bases, and the junction held 6 bases outside the gene matches. The CDR3: CASSARGQGHTEAFF. In DNA, the CDR3 is TGCGCCAGCAGCGCTAGGGGACAGGGGCACACTGAAGCTTTCTTT.

This clone was seen just once. The V call is TRBV18, the J call TRBJ2-7; tentatively, D is TRBD2 (5 bases). Per germline, CDR1 KGHSH and CDR2 LQKENI. There are 14 residues in the CDR3. V shed 3 bases and J shed 2 bases, with 11 bases lying between them. The DNA for the CDR3 is TGTGCCAGCTCACCTGCGGGCCTAGCCTACGAGCAGTACTTC. It specifies CASSPAGLAYEQYF.

This clone was observed a handful of times. The chain combines TRBV28 with TRBJ2-7; perhaps TRBD2 as D (6 bases). The CDR3 is 14 amino acids. V shed 8 bases and J shed 0 bases, with 14 bases lying between them. Germline V gives CDR1 MDHEN, CDR2 SYDVKM. Here the CDR3 DNA reads TGTGCCAGCCGCAAGGCGGGGAGCTCCTACGAGCAGTACTTC. This codes for CASRKAGSSYEQYF.

The J gene is TRBJ2-1, the V gene TRBV5-8; D is unclear. CDR1 SGHTS and CDR2 YDEGEE come from the germline V gene. This CDR3 has 15 amino acids. V gave up 0 bases and J gave up 8 bases, with 15 bases separating them. CDR3 sequence: CASSLVGSFGDEQFF. CDR3 DNA sequence: TGTGCCAGCAGCTTGGTAGGTAGCTTCGGCGATGAGCAGTTCTTC.

V and J are TRBV5-4 and TRBJ2-1; possible D gene TRBD1, 6 bases. V was trimmed by 6 bases and J by 4 bases, leaving 20 bases between them. Germline assignment: CDR1 SGHNT and CDR2 YYREEE (reference sequence). The CDR3 is 16 residues long. The chain's CDR3 is CASTQRTGQKYNEQFF. DNA for the CDR3: TGTGCCAGCACCCAGAGAACCGGACAGAAGTACAATGAGCAGTTCTTC.

The CDR3, as DNA: TGCGCCAGCAGCCAGATGGGGCAGCAAGAGACCCAGTACTTC. Its protein is CASSQMGQQETQYF. This chain connects TRBV5-1 to TRBJ2-5; the D gene is possibly TRBD1 (5 bases). The germline V and J ends were trimmed by 4 bases and 2 bases, with 12 bases remaining between them. The CDR3 has 14 amino acids. Per the germline V gene, CDR1 is SGHRS and CDR2 is YFSETQ.

The chain links TRBV28 to TRBJ1-3, with D perhaps TRBD1 (5 bases). Germline V gives CDR1 MDHEN, CDR2 SYDVKM. Deletions cut 4 bases from V and 4 bases from J, with 14 bases between. This CDR3 comprises 15 residues. The CDR3 loop reads CASSSFRVGGNTIYF. The CDR3, as DNA: TGTGCCAGCAGTTCTTTCAGGGTTGGCGGAAACACCATATATTTT.

The CDR3 DNA is TGTGCCACCAGCAGAGGAGCGGAGTCAGCAGTTCTTCAGCCCCAGCATTTT. It is translated as CATSRGAESAVLQPQHF. This sequence joins TRBV15 and TRBJ1-5; no definite D call. The CDR3 loop spans 17 amino acids. Trimming pared 1 base from V and 6 bases from J, leaving 19 bases between. In germline, CDR1 is LNHNV, CDR2 YYDKDF (reference sequence).

The V call is TRBV5-4, the J call TRBJ2-5, with 9 bases identical to TRBD1. J gave up 4 bases and V 2 bases, and 6 bases lay outside the gene matches. The CDR3 spans 15 residues. Germline-derived CDR1 and CDR2 are SGHNT and YYREEE (reference sequence). CDR3 nucleotides: TGTGCCAGCAGCTTTGGGGACAGGGTCGGAGAGACCCAGTACTTC. Amino acids: CASSFGDRVGETQYF. Supplemented by reference TRBV5-4 and TRBJ2-5, the full variable domain reads ETGVTQSPTHLIKTRGQQVTLRCSSQSGHNTVSWYQQALGQGPQFIFQYYREEENGRGNFPPRFSGLQFPNYSSELNVNALELDDSALYLCASSFGDRVGETQYFGPGTRLLVL.

V is TRBV6-1 and J is TRBJ1-6; 9 bases map to TRBD1. The CDR3 has 15 residues. The J segment lost 6 bases and the V segment lost 2 bases, leaving 2 bases of the junction unmatched. Germline loops: CDR1 MNHNS, CDR2 SASEGT. The CDR3, as DNA: TGTGCCAGCAGTGAACGGGGACAGGGTAATTCACCCCTCCACTTT. As protein: CASSERGQGNSPLHF.

This chain links TRBV7-6 with TRBJ2-3, with 9 positions matching TRBD2. V trimming: 5 bases; J trimming: 14 bases; junction bases outside the gene matches: 8. Germline CDR1 SGHVS, CDR2 FNYEAQ. This CDR3 is 12 amino acids long. CDR3 amino acids: CASSQTGTSMYF. The CDR3 bases are TGTGCCAGCAGCCAAACCGGGACTAGCATGTATTTT.

The gene calls are TRBV5-1 and TRBJ2-5; D is unresolved. Germline V gene sequence: CDR1 SGHRS, CDR2 YFSETQ. V was pared by 0 bases and J by 4 bases, with 7 bases between. The CDR3 is 13 residues long. The CDR3 protein is CASSLAFSETQYF. The DNA for the CDR3 is TGCGCCAGCAGCTTGGCCTTCTCAGAGACCCAGTACTTC.

This clone was detected once. This chain connects TRBV6-5 to TRBJ1-1, with D maybe TRBD1 (6 bases). CDR3 length: 13 amino acids. Trimming took off 0 bases at V and 9 bases at J, with 11 bases between the two ends. The germline V gene has CDR1 MNHEY and CDR2 SVGAGI. CDR3 coding DNA: TGTGCCAGCAGTTACTCGAGGACAGATAAAGCTTTCTTT. It yields the protein CASSYSRTDKAFF.

This chain connects TRBV25-1 to TRBJ1-6; tentatively, D is TRBD1 (5 bases). Trimming shortened V by 10 bases and J by 2 bases, and 12 bases separated the two germline ends. Germline loops: CDR1 MGHDK, CDR2 SYGVNS. The CDR3 loop spans 14 amino acids. The CDR3 protein is CATKRGTYNSPLHF. In DNA, the CDR3 is TGTGCCACAAAAAGGGGCACCTATAATTCACCCCTCCACTTT.

This clone showed up just a few times. For the CDR3, the DNA is TGTGCCAGCTCACCGAAACAGGGTTTATCCTACGAGCAGTACTTC. This encodes CASSPKQGLSYEQYF. This chain connects TRBV18 to TRBJ2-7, with TRBD1 as a possible D gene (6 bases). Trimming shortened V by 3 bases and J by 1 base, and 13 bases separated the two germline ends. Germline V lookup: CDR1 KGHSH, CDR2 LQKENI. The CDR3 has 15 residues.

The gene calls are TRBV6-2 or TRBV6-3 and TRBJ1-2, with D maybe TRBD1 (6 bases). Germline CDR1 reads MNHEY; CDR2 reads SVGEGT. The CDR3 runs 14 residues. The V end lost 5 bases, the J end lost 10 bases, and 20 bases lay between the germline ends. Written as DNA, the CDR3 is TGTGCCAGCAGTCAAGCAACTTACAGGGCATACTACACCTTC. The encoded protein is CASSQATYRAYYTF.

V and J are TRBV28 and TRBJ2-7; D is unclear. The CDR3 runs 13 residues. The V and J ends lost 6 bases and 6 bases respectively, with 15 bases between them. Germline CDR1 MDHEN, CDR2 SYDVKM. CDR3 residues: CASSPPQRGEQYF. The CDR3 nucleotides are TGTGCCAGCAGCCCCCCGCAGCGCGGCGAGCAGTACTTC.

The CDR3 loop is CASRLVYGELFF. CDR3 nucleotide sequence: TGTGCCAGCCGACTCGTTTACGGGGAGCTGTTTTTT. V usage is TRBV28 and J usage is TRBJ2-2; no clear D gene. Trimming removed 8 bases at V and 7 bases at J, with 11 bases between. CDR1 MDHEN and CDR2 SYDVKM come from the germline V gene. This CDR3 has 12 amino acids.

The chain carries TRBV19 and TRBJ1-5; D unclear. Trimming cost V 1 base and J 3 bases, with 10 bases left between them. The germline CDR1 and CDR2 sequences are LNHDA and SQIVND (reference sequence). The CDR3 length is 15 residues. Here the CDR3 reads CASSIGRGYNQPQHF. CDR3 sequence (DNA): TGTGCCAGTAGTATAGGCCGGGGATACAATCAGCCCCAGCATTTT.

This chain links TRBV15 with TRBJ1-2; 7 bases fit TRBD1. The CDR3 length is 14 residues. Trimming removed 4 bases from V and 8 bases from J; junction bases left unmatched: 10. From germline, CDR1 is LNHNV and CDR2 YYDKDF (reference sequence). DNA of the CDR3: TGTGCCACCAGCAATATTAGGGGGCCAGTAGGCTACACCTTC. Protein: CATSNIRGPVGYTF.

This clone came up once. The gene calls are TRBV6-6 and TRBJ1-6; TRBD1 agrees at 8 bases. The V and J ends lost 7 bases and 5 bases, in that order; junction bases with no gene match: 10. The CDR3 runs to 16 residues. Germline V lookup: CDR1 MNHNY, CDR2 SVGAGI (reference sequence). The CDR3 spells CASNRQGLLDNSPLHF. DNA for the CDR3: TGTGCCAGCAACCGACAGGGGCTGTTGGATAATTCACCCCTCCACTTT.